This entry concerns a single T cell receptor beta chain. Its antigen is undetermined. This entry is derived from a study of vaccination and CD4 T cells after COVID-19. In the study overall: Six males and four females, two Hispanic, made up the convalescents. Findings and caveats of the study: Post-infection sampling omitted early timepoints and covered relatively few convalescent patients. Spike mono-reactivity was found in 304 of 307 vaccine-specific clones from convalescent patients.

Losses at the gene ends were 2 bases for V and 2 bases for J; bases not matched to a gene: 8. This CDR3 has 17 residues. Germline values: CDR1 SNHLY, CDR2 FYNNEI. As for treatment: roughly nine-day PBMC culture with coronavirus spike peptide pools or control peptides (ViraFEST assay). Those CD4+ T cells from the unexposed donor predate the COVID-19 pandemic (2011-2018). An Oncomine TCR Beta short-read assay was used to sequence the DNA from cultured CD4+ T cells. One entry per CDR3 protein results from TCRdb running MiXCR on the PCR reads. The sample shows 3,000 to 3,500 distinct CDR3 sequences, around 24% of them seen only once.

This receptor was taken from a human donor in good health. The rearrangement links TRBV2 to TRBJ2-3; 9 bases map to TRBD2. Sequencing was performed on CD4+ T cells from blood, cultured in vitro. The CDR3 protein is CASSEFAGGIITDTQYF. The CDR3 bases are TGTGCCAGCAGTGAATTTGCGGGGGGGATAATCACAGATACGCAGTATTTT.